The 9 T cell receptor beta chains listed next were all sequenced from one sample in a study of shared clonotypes between healthy human individuals. Clones were sequenced by immunoSEQ multiplex PCR, and TCRdb holds only the in-frame ones, with some missing. The table records some 1,100,000 clones, about 80% of them present only once. The sample consisted of memory CD4+ T cells from PBMCs. Described subset: CD45RA-negative fraction. These receptors were collected from a man aged 18 to 29 in good health. Some clones in this sample may be carry-over from other donors' samples.

This CDR3 is CASSPLNRMNTEAFF. In nucleotides, the CDR3 is TGTGCCAGCAGCCCCCTCAATAGGATGAACACTGAAGCTTTCTTT. The V call is TRBV5-6, the J call TRBJ1-1; the D is unclear. This CDR3 has 15 residues. CDR1 and CDR2 from the germline V gene are SGHDT and YYEEEE. Trimming took off 4 bases at V and 0 bases at J, with 13 bases between the two ends.

J is TRBJ1-1 and V is TRBV7-3, with D tentatively TRBD1 (6 bases). CDR1 SGHTA and CDR2 FQGTGA come from the germline V gene. V lost 4 bases to trimming and J lost 5 bases, with 11 bases between them. CDR3 length: 13 amino acids. Here the CDR3 reads CASSSLGGTEAFF. In DNA form, the CDR3 reads TGTGCCAGCAGCTCTCTAGGGGGAACTGAAGCTTTCTTT.

CDR3 amino acids: CASSDSSGSYNEQFF. The CDR3 coding sequence is TGTGCCAGCAGCGATTCCAGCGGGAGCTACAATGAGCAGTTCTTC. This sequence joins TRBV4-2 and TRBJ2-1; 8 nucleotides line up with TRBD2. This CDR3 contains 15 residues. Trimming at V came to 5 bases and at J to 3 bases, leaving 6 bases not matched to a gene. The germline CDR1 and CDR2 sequences are LGHNA and YNFKEQ.

This chain links TRBV7-2 with TRBJ1-6; D not resolved. The CDR3 spans 12 residues. Germline CDR1 and CDR2: SGHTA and FQGNSA. V lost 5 bases, J lost 8 bases, and 7 bases lay in between. This CDR3 reads CASSPRDSPLHF. CDR3 DNA sequence: TGTGCCAGCAGCCCCCGTGATTCACCCCTCCACTTT. Supplemented by reference TRBV7-2 and TRBJ1-6, the full variable domain reads GAGVSQSPSNKVTEKGKDVELRCDPISGHTALYWYRQSLGQGLEFLIYFQGNSAPDKSGLPSDRFSAERTGGSVSTLTIQRTQQEDSAVYLCASSPRDSPLHFGNGTRLTVT.

The CDR3 DNA sequence: TGTGCCAGCTCACCACGGGGGGTTACCCCCTACGAGCAGTACTTC. Residues: CASSPRGVTPYEQYF. The V and J genes are TRBV18 and TRBJ2-7, with D maybe TRBD2 (6 bases). Per the germline V gene, CDR1 is KGHSH and CDR2 is LQKENI. The V gene lost 1 base and the J gene lost 2 bases, with 12 bases spanning the gap. CDR3 length: 15 residues.

The chain uses TRBV28 and TRBJ2-1, with 9 bases that match TRBD1. V shed 5 bases and J 9 bases; nucleotides not matched to a gene: 8. This CDR3 spans 14 amino acids. CDR1 is MDHEN, CDR2 SYDVKM, per germline. CDR3: CASSPGQGSREQFF. The DNA for the CDR3 is TGTGCCAGCAGTCCGGGACAGGGATCTCGTGAGCAGTTCTTC.

This rearrangement joins TRBV5-1 to TRBJ2-7; 12 bases map to TRBD2. J gave up 5 bases and V 3 bases, and 3 bases lay outside the gene matches. Germline values: CDR1 SGHRS, CDR2 YFSETQ. This CDR3 spans 14 amino acids. CDR3 in DNA: TGCGCCAGCAGCTGGACTAGCGGGACCCACGAGCAGTACTTC. Translated: CASSWTSGTHEQYF.

The chain employs TRBV28 and TRBJ2-1; tentatively, D is TRBD1 (6 bases). CDR1 is MDHEN and CDR2 is SYDVKM in the germline V gene. This CDR3 spans 16 amino acids. V shed 6 bases and J shed 8 bases, with 23 bases lying between them. CDR3: CASRPMGAAGGDEQFF. CDR3 nucleotide sequence: TGTGCCAGCAGGCCTATGGGGGCTGCAGGCGGTGATGAGCAGTTCTTC.

The chain carries TRBV5-1 and TRBJ1-2; perhaps TRBD1 as D (6 bases). CDR3 length: 17 residues. Trimming took off 1 base at V and 0 bases at J, with 16 bases between the two ends. Germline CDR1 and CDR2: SGHRS and YFSETQ. Written as DNA, the CDR3 is TGCGCCAGCAGCTTGCCTTCTCCCGACAGGACTAACTATGGCTACACCTTC. Translating it yields CASSLPSPDRTNYGYTF.